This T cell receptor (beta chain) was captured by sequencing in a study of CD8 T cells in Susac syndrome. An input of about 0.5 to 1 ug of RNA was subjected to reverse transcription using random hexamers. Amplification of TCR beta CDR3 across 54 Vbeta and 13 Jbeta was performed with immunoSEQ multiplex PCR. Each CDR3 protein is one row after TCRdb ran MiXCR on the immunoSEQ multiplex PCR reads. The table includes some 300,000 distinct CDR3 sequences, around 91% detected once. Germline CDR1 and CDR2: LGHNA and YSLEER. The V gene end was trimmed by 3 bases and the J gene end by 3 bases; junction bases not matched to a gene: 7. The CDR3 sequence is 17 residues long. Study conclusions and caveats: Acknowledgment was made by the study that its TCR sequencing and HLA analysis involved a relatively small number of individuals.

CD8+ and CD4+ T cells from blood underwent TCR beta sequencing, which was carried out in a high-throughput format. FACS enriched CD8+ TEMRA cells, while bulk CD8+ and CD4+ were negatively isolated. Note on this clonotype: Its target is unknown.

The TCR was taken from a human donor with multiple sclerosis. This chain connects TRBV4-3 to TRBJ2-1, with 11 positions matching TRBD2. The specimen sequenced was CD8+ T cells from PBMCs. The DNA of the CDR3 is TGCGCCAGCAGCCAGGATCTAGCGGGGGGCAACTACAATGAGCAGTTCTTC. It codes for CASSQDLAGGNYNEQFF.